One and the same sample provided the 11 T cell receptor beta chains below, sequenced in a study of cytomegalovirus exposure and HLA in healthy donors. Both 60 Vbeta primers and 13 Jbeta primers went into the PCR. Measured with immunoSEQ multiplex PCR; TCRdb has only the in-frame clones, and not every one. Seen here are 100,000 to 120,000 clones, 60% to 80% observed once, and the top ten hold under 4%. Sequencing was carried out using PBMCs. These receptors all come from a man aged 25 to 40 in good health and CMV-seronegative.

The chain combines TRBV5-1 with TRBJ2-7; 9 bases line up with TRBD2. The CDR3 has 13 amino acids. Germline trimming cut 5 bases from V and 5 bases from J; bases unmatched to any gene: 5. In germline, CDR1 is SGHRS, CDR2 YFSETQ. CDR3 in DNA: TGCGCCAGCAGTAGCGGGAGTAACGACGAGCAGTACTTC. Protein: CASSSGSNDEQYF.

The chain has TRBV11-3 and TRBJ2-3, with D perhaps matching TRBD1 (6 bases). Germline CDR1 reads SGHNT; CDR2 reads YENEEA. V lost 3 bases to trimming and J lost 4 bases, with 11 bases between them. The CDR3 sequence is 14 residues long. The DNA of the CDR3 is TGTGCCAGCAGCTTCACAGGGCCGCCAGATACGCAGTATTTT. Protein sequence: CASSFTGPPDTQYF.

The chain has TRBV2 and TRBJ2-1; 9 nucleotides agree with TRBD2. The CDR3 has 13 amino acids. Per germline, CDR1 SNHLY and CDR2 FYNNEI. Unmatched junction bases numbered 6, after V lost 11 bases and J lost 4 bases. The CDR3 protein is CAGSAGGYNEQFF. The CDR3 DNA reads TGTGCCGGCTCAGCGGGAGGATACAATGAGCAGTTCTTC.

The chain is built from TRBV29-1 and TRBJ1-1; TRBD1 matches at 8 bases. The CDR3 contains 17 residues. The junction had 10 bases not matched to a gene; V was cut back by 0 bases and J by 1 base. Germline CDR1 SQVTM, CDR2 ANQGSEA. DNA of the CDR3: TGCAGCGTTGAAGAGGGGGTGACAGGGGCTCCGAACACTGAAGCTTTCTTT. Translated: CSVEEGVTGAPNTEAFF.

Only a few counts were recorded for this clone. The chain is built from TRBV19 and TRBJ2-3; the match to TRBD1 covers 9 bases. V was clipped by 2 bases and J by 2 bases; unmatched bases: 5. Looked up from germline, CDR1 is LNHDA and CDR2 is SQIVND (reference sequence). The CDR3 covers 16 residues. CDR3 in DNA: TGTGCCAGTAGTATATCGGGGACAGGGTACACAGATACGCAGTATTTT. Residues: CASSISGTGYTDTQYF.

This chain uses TRBV5-4 with TRBJ2-5, with TRBD2 identical over 14 bases. Trimming at V came to 4 bases and at J to 1 base, leaving 6 bases not matched to a gene. From germline, CDR1 is SGHNT and CDR2 YYREEE (reference sequence). This CDR3 has 17 residues. CDR3 sequence: CASSTGTSGSLQETQYF. The DNA of the CDR3 is TGTGCCAGCAGCACGGGGACTAGCGGGAGTCTCCAAGAGACCCAGTACTTC.

The sample holds a few counts of this clone. The chain carries TRBV2 and TRBJ2-7; TRBD1 might be the D (5 bases). This CDR3 contains 12 residues. The ends were cut back, 8 bases at V and 2 bases at J, with 10 bases in the middle. Per the germline V gene, CDR1 is SNHLY and CDR2 is FYNNEI. CDR3 sequence reads: CASGAVTYEQYF. The CDR3 DNA reads TGTGCCAGCGGGGCGGTCACCTACGAGCAGTACTTC. Complete variable domain (other parts from reference TRBV2 and TRBJ2-7): EPEVTQTPSHQVTQMGQEVILRCVPISNHLYFYWYRQILGQKVEFLVSFYNNEISEKSEIFDDQFSVERPDGSNFTLKIRSTKLEDSAMYFCASGAVTYEQYFGPGTRLTVT.

This chain joins TRBV18 and TRBJ1-1; TRBD1 agrees at 7 bases. CDR1 and CDR2 (germline): KGHSH, LQKENI. The CDR3 extends over 15 amino acids. The J segment lost 0 bases and the V segment lost 3 bases, leaving 4 bases of the junction unmatched. The CDR3 DNA is TGTGCCAGCTCACCGACGACAGGGTTGAACACTGAAGCTTTCTTT. This translates into CASSPTTGLNTEAFF. Looking up the rest from reference TRBV18 and TRBJ1-1 gives the full variable domain: NAGVMQNPRHLVRRRGQEARLRCSPMKGHSHVYWYRQLPEEGLKFMVYLQKENIIDESGMPKERFSAEFPKEGPSILRIQQVVRGDSAAYFCASSPTTGLNTEAFFGQGTRLTVV.

The V and J genes are TRBV19 and TRBJ2-7, with TRBD2 identical over 7 bases. This CDR3 is built from 16 residues. Germline lookup yields CDR1 LNHDA and CDR2 SQIVND (reference sequence). Trimming took 0 bases from V and 2 from J; bases not matched to a gene: 7. The DNA for the CDR3 is TGTGCCAGTAGTATAGAGTGGCGGGAGATCCCCTACGAGCAGTACTTC. Translated: CASSIEWREIPYEQYF.

This clone was found a few times. The V gene is TRBV4-1, the J gene TRBJ2-3; tentatively, D is TRBD2 (6 bases). Deletions cut 1 base from V and 8 bases from J, with 13 bases between. Germline V lookup: CDR1 MGHRA, CDR2 YSYEKL. The CDR3 covers 14 residues. In DNA, the CDR3 is TGCGCCAGCAGCCAAGGGCGGGATCAGGTTACGCAGTATTTT. This gives the protein CASSQGRDQVTQYF.

V is TRBV7-2 and J is TRBJ1-1; possible D gene TRBD1, 6 bases. There are 13 residues in the CDR3. V was trimmed by 5 bases and J by 6 bases, leaving 13 bases between them. Germline V gene lookup returns CDR1 SGHTA and CDR2 FQGNSA. The CDR3 protein is CASSPGQFSEAFF. The CDR3 DNA sequence: TGTGCCAGCAGCCCAGGACAGTTCTCTGAAGCTTTCTTT.